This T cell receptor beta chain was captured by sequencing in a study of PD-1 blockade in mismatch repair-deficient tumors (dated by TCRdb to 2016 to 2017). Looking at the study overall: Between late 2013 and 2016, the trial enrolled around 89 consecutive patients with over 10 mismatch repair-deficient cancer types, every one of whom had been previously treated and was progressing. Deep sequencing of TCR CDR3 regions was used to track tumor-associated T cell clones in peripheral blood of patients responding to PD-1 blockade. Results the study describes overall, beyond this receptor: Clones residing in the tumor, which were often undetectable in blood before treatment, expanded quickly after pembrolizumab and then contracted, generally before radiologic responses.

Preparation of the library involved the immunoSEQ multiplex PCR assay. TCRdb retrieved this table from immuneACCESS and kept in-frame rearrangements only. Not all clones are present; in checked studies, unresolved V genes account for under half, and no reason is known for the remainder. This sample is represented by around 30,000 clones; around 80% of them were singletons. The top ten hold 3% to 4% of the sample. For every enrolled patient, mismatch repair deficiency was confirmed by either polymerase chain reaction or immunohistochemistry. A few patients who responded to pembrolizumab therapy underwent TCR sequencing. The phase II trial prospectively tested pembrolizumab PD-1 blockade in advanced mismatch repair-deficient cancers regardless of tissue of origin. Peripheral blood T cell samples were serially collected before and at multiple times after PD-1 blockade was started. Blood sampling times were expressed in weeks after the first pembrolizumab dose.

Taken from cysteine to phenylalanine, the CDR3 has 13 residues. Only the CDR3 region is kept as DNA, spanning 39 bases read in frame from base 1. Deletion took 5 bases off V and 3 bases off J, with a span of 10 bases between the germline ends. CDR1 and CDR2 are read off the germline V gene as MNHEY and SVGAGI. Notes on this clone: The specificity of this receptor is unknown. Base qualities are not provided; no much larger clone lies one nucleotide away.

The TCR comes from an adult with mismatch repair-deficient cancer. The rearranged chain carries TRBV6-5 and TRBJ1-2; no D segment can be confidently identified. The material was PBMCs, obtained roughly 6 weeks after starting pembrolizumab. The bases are TGTGCCAGCAGTCTACTGGAGGACTATGGCTACACCTTC. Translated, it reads CASSLLEDYGYTF.